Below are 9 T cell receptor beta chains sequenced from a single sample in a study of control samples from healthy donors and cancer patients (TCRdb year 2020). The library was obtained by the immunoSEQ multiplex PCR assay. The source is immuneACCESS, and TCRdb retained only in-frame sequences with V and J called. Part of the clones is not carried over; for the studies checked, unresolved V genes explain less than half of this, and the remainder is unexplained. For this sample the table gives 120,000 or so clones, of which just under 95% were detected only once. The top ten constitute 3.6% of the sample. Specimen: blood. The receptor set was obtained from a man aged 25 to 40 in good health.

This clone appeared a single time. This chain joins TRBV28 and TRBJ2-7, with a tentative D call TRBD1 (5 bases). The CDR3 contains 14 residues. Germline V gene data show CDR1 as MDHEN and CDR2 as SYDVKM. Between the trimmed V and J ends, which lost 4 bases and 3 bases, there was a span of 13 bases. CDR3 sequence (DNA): TGTGCCAGCAGTTCCCACAGGTGGGTCTACGAGCAGTACTTC. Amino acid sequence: CASSSHRWVYEQYF.

CDR3 sequence: CASSVASGSVVRGTEAFF. CDR3 nucleotide sequence: TGTGCCAGCAGCGTAGCAAGCGGGTCCGTCGTTAGGGGGACTGAAGCTTTCTTT. V gene TRBV9 combines with J gene TRBJ1-1, with D perhaps matching TRBD1 (6 bases). V was cut by 0 bases and J by 5 bases, with 23 bases left in between. CDR3 length: 18 residues. From germline, CDR1 is SGDLS and CDR2 YYNGEE.

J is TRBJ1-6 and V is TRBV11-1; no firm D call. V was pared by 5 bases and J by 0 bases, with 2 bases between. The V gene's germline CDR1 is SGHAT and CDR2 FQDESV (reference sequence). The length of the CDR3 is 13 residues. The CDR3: CASSDSYNSPLHF. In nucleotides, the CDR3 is TGTGCCAGCAGCGACTCCTATAATTCACCCCTCCACTTT.

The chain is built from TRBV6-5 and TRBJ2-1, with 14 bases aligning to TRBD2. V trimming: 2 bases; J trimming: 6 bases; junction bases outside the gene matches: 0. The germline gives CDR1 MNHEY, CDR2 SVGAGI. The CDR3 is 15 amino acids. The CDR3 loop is CASSYGLAGGNEQFF. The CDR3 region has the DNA TGTGCCAGCAGTTACGGACTAGCGGGGGGCAATGAGCAGTTCTTC.

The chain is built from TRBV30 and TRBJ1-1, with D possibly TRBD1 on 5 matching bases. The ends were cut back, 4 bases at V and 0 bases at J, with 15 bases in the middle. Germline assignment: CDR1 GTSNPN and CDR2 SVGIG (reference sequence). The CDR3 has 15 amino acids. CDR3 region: CAWKIRDRLNTEAFF. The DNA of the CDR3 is TGTGCCTGGAAGATCAGGGACCGACTGAACACTGAAGCTTTCTTT.

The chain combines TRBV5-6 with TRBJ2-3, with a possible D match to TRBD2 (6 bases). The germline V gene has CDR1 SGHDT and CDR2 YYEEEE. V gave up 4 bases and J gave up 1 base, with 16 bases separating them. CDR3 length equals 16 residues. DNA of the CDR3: TGTGCCAGCAGCACCGTCGGAGGGTTTGGCACAGATACGCAGTATTTT. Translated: CASSTVGGFGTDTQYF.

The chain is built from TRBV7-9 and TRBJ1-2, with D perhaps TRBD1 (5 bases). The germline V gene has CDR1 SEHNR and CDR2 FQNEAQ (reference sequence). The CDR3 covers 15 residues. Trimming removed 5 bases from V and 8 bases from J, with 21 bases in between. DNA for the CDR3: TGTGCCAGCAGCCGAACGGACACAGGCCCTGGGGGCTACACCTTC. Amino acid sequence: CASSRTDTGPGGYTF. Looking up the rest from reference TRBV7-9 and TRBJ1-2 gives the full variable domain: DTGVSQNPRHKITKRGQNVTFRCDPISEHNRLYWYRQTLGQGPEFLTYFQNEAQLEKSRLLSDRFSAERPKGSFSTLEIQRTEQGDSAMYLCASSRTDTGPGGYTFGSGTRLTVV.

CDR3 residues: CASKSLGAQNYGYTF. The CDR3 region has the DNA TGTGCCAGCAAGTCCCTAGGGGCCCAGAACTATGGCTACACCTTC. The genes are TRBV6-5 and TRBJ1-2, with D possibly matching TRBD1 (5 bases). This CDR3 has 15 residues. Trimming left V 7 bases short and J 2 bases short, with 17 bases between. Germline loops: CDR1 MNHEY, CDR2 SVGAGI.

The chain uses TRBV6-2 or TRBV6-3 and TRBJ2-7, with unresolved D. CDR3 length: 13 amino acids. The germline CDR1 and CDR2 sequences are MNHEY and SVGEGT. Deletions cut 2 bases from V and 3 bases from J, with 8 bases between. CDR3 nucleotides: TGTGCCAGCAGTTACGGTGAACTCTACGAGCAGTACTTC. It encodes CASSYGELYEQYF.